This T cell receptor (beta chain) comes out of a study of T cell responses to AZD1222 COVID-19 vaccine. Overall study results and limits: Reportedly, close to half of spike-specific TCRs are directed against unmutated variant regions. Possibly, clonal diversity was underestimated; donors were largely white British and included more females.

Produced via immunoSEQ multiplex PCR; TCRdb's table is partial and in-frame only. Seen here are 90,000 to 150,000 clones, approximately 90% observed once, and the top ten hold 2% to 3%. As to this clone: The antigen is unknown.

The analysis combined second doses at about 4 or about 12 weeks. This CDR3 comprises 12 residues. CDR1 and CDR2 (germline): SEHNR, FQNEAQ (reference sequence). The ends were cut back, 2 bases at V and 7 bases at J, with 6 bases in the middle. V gene TRBV7-9 combines with J gene TRBJ2-1; D ambiguous. Sequencing used peripheral blood, obtained 28 days after the second AZD1222 dose. The TCR originated in an adult who received the AZD1222 COVID-19 vaccine. This CDR3 reads CASSLLENEQFF. For the CDR3, the DNA is TGTGCCAGCAGCTTATTGGAGAATGAGCAGTTCTTC.